This is a list of T cell receptor beta chains from one sample in a study of blood T cells in healthy people across ages. TCRdb used MiXCR to reprocess the 5' RACE reads, holding one entry per CDR3 protein. Here the sample spans 1.6 million or so distinct CDR3 sequences, about 31% being singletons. Sequenced: blood. These receptors were obtained from a woman aged 30 to 39 in good health. CDR3s include the opening cysteine and the closing phenylalanine or tryptophan. The D gene is left open where the match is weak. The size field is filled for only some rows; it gives once, few, many or a size class.

>.|TRBV30|TRBD1|18|TRBJ2-7
TGTGCCTGGAGGAGACGATCCGGGACAGGGGGCAACTCCTGCGAGCAGTACTTC
CAWRRRSGTGGNSCEQYF
>few|TRBV30|.|13|TRBJ2-7
TGTGCCTGGAGTGGGATTACAGGGTTCGAGCAGTACTTC
CAWSGITGFEQYF
>.|TRBV7-2|TRBD1|13|TRBJ1-2
TGTGCCAGCAGCTTCACGGGACAGGGGGCCAACACCTTC
CASSFTGQGANTF
>few|TRBV3-1|.|20|TRBJ2-1
TGTGCCAGCAGTTACCCCGCGGGGGCGCTACCGTCGGTCTCCTACAATGAGCAGTTCTTC
CASSYPAGALPSVSYNEQFF
>.|TRBV9|.|14|TRBJ2-7
TGTGCCAGCAGCGTGGGGACACCCTCCTACGAGCAGTACTTC
CASSVGTPSYEQYF
>.|TRBV12-3/TRBV12-4|.|16|TRBJ1-2
TGTGCCAGCAGTTTGAGGAGCCCACAGGGTCGTACTGGCTACACCTTC
CASSLRSPQGRTGYTF
>.|TRBV28|.|16|TRBJ1-5
TGTGCCAGCAGTATGATCGGCGGATATAGCAATCAGCCCCAGCATTTT
CASSMIGGYSNQPQHF
>few|TRBV27|TRBD2|14|TRBJ2-2
TGTGCCACTTCGGGGACTAGCGGGACCGGGGAGCTGTTTTTT
CATSGTSGTGELFF
>few|TRBV6-1|.|14|TRBJ2-4
TGTGCCAGCAGTGAACAAGTAGCCAAAAACATTCAGTACTTC
CASSEQVAKNIQYF
>once|TRBV28|.|14|TRBJ2-7
TGTGCCAGCAGTTTACTTAGCGGAACCTACGAGCAGTACTTC
CASSLLSGTYEQYF
>few|TRBV30|.|12|TRBJ1-1
TGTGCCTGGAATAGGGCAGCCACTGAAGCTTTCTTT
CAWNRAATEAFF
>.|TRBV3-1|TRBD2|18|TRBJ2-5
TGTGCCAGCAGCCAAGCCCCCATTGGCGGGAGCGGCCAAGAGGCCCAGTACTTC
CASSQAPIGGSGQEAQYF
>.|TRBV20-1|TRBD1|14|TRBJ2-3
TGCAGTGCGGGGGGACAGGGGAGCACAGATACGCAGTATTTT
CSAGGQGSTDTQYF
>.|TRBV29-1|TRBD1|14|TRBJ1-5
TGCAGCGCCGTATTGAGGGGGCAAGGTCAGCCCCAGCATTTT
CSAVLRGQGQPQHF
>.|TRBV5-1|.|13|TRBJ1-5
TGCGCCAGCCACCCGGACAGCAATCAGCCCCAGCATTTT
CASHPDSNQPQHF
>many|TRBV20-1|.|14|TRBJ2-7
TGCAGTGCTAGAGCCCCGGGGGTCTCCTACGAGCAGTACTTC
CSARAPGVSYEQYF
>.|TRBV20-1|TRBD1|19|TRBJ1-2
TGCAGTGCTAGAGACACCTTAGAAGGGACAGTCCACTCCTATGGAGGCTACACCTTC
CSARDTLEGTVHSYGGYTF
>.|TRBV27|TRBD2|16|TRBJ2-7
TGTGCCAGCAGTTTATCCCCAGCGGGAGTAGAAGGCGAGCAGTACTTC
CASSLSPAGVEGEQYF
>.|TRBV3-1|TRBD2|16|TRBJ2-7
TGTGCCAGCAGCCAAGCACTAGCGGGAGGGCCCCTCGAGCAGTACTTC
CASSQALAGGPLEQYF
>.|TRBV20-1|TRBD2|15|TRBJ2-5
TGCAGTGCTAGAGATTTCCGGGAGGGCCGAGAGACCCAGTACTTC
CSARDFREGRETQYF
>many|TRBV14|TRBD2|17|TRBJ2-1
TGTGCCAGCAGTCTACTAGCGGGTCTAGGGGCGTACAATGAGCAGTTCTTC
CASSLLAGLGAYNEQFF
>few|TRBV2|.|14|TRBJ1-5
TGTGCCAGCAGTGAAGCGGCCGATTATCAGCCCCAGCATTTT
CASSEAADYQPQHF